This is a list of T cell receptor beta chains from one sample in a study of CD8 T cells in Susac syndrome. One entry per CDR3 protein, called by TCRdb with MiXCR from the immunoSEQ multiplex PCR reads. The data contain over 130,000 distinct CDR3 sequences, about 95% of them singletons. Source material: CD4+ T cells from PBMCs. These receptors were collected from a human donor with multiple sclerosis. Both conserved end residues are part of each CDR3. Each record gives: D gene, clone size, V gene, J gene, CDR3 DNA, CDR3 protein. The D gene is left open where the match is weak. Clone size, where shown, is once, few, many, or a class for clones that have expanded.

d_call: .
clone_size: .
v_call: TRBV6-5
j_call: TRBJ2-5
cdr3_nt: TGTGCCAGCAGTTCAGGTGGGGCGTACCAAGAGACCCAGTACTTC
cdr3_aa: CASSSGGAYQETQYF

d_call: .
clone_size: .
v_call: TRBV9
j_call: TRBJ2-5
cdr3_nt: TGTGCCAGCAGCGTAGCGGCTAGTTCGGAGACCCAGTACTTC
cdr3_aa: CASSVAASSETQYF

d_call: .
clone_size: .
v_call: TRBV12-3/TRBV12-4
j_call: TRBJ2-7
cdr3_nt: TGTGCCAGCAGTCCCCGACACCAGGACGAGCAGTACTTC
cdr3_aa: CASSPRHQDEQYF

d_call: .
clone_size: .
v_call: TRBV7-8
j_call: TRBJ2-3
cdr3_nt: TGTGCCAGCAGCCCCAGTTGGGTTTTCGCAGATACGCAGTATTTT
cdr3_aa: CASSPSWVFADTQYF

d_call: .
clone_size: .
v_call: TRBV27
j_call: TRBJ2-6
cdr3_nt: TGTGCCAGCCAAGTTAACTCTGGGGCCAACGTCCTGACTTTC
cdr3_aa: CASQVNSGANVLTF

d_call: .
clone_size: .
v_call: TRBV6-2/TRBV6-3
j_call: TRBJ2-1
cdr3_nt: TGTGCCAGCAGCTTCCGGGGGCCCTGGGGGCGGCATGAGCAGTTCTTC
cdr3_aa: CASSFRGPWGRHEQFF

d_call: .
clone_size: .
v_call: TRBV7-9
j_call: TRBJ1-6
cdr3_nt: TGTGCCAGCAGCTTAGATCCGCCAGGCGGGGATTCACCCCTCCACTTT
cdr3_aa: CASSLDPPGGDSPLHF

d_call: .
clone_size: .
v_call: TRBV11-2
j_call: TRBJ2-5
cdr3_nt: TGTGCCAGCAGCTTAGATCCAATGCGAGAGACCCAGTACTTC
cdr3_aa: CASSLDPMRETQYF

d_call: .
clone_size: once
v_call: TRBV29-1
j_call: TRBJ1-1
cdr3_nt: TGCAGCGTTGGGCGAGGCATGAACACTGAAGCTTTCTTT
cdr3_aa: CSVGRGMNTEAFF

d_call: .
clone_size: .
v_call: TRBV29-1
j_call: TRBJ1-1
cdr3_nt: TGCAGCGTAGACCGCACGAACACTGAAGCTTTCTTT
cdr3_aa: CSVDRTNTEAFF

d_call: .
clone_size: .
v_call: TRBV13
j_call: TRBJ2-2
cdr3_nt: TGTGCCAGCAGCTTAGTCCCTAGCGCGAGCACCGGGGAGCTGTTTTTT
cdr3_aa: CASSLVPSASTGELFF

d_call: .
clone_size: .
v_call: TRBV6-5
j_call: TRBJ1-6
cdr3_nt: TGTGCCAGCAGTTACCTGAATTCACCCCTCCACTTT
cdr3_aa: CASSYLNSPLHF

d_call: .
clone_size: .
v_call: TRBV2
j_call: TRBJ2-5
cdr3_nt: TGTGCCAGTACTTCTCCCACAGGGGTCGGAGGGGAGACCCAGTACTTC
cdr3_aa: CASTSPTGVGGETQYF

d_call: .
clone_size: .
v_call: TRBV29-1
j_call: TRBJ1-2
cdr3_nt: TGCAGCGTCCCAATCCCGGGCACAGCCTATGGCTACACCTTC
cdr3_aa: CSVPIPGTAYGYTF

d_call: .
clone_size: .
v_call: TRBV29-1
j_call: TRBJ2-1
cdr3_nt: TGCAGCGTTGAATTGAGGCAGTTCTTC
cdr3_aa: CSVELRQFF